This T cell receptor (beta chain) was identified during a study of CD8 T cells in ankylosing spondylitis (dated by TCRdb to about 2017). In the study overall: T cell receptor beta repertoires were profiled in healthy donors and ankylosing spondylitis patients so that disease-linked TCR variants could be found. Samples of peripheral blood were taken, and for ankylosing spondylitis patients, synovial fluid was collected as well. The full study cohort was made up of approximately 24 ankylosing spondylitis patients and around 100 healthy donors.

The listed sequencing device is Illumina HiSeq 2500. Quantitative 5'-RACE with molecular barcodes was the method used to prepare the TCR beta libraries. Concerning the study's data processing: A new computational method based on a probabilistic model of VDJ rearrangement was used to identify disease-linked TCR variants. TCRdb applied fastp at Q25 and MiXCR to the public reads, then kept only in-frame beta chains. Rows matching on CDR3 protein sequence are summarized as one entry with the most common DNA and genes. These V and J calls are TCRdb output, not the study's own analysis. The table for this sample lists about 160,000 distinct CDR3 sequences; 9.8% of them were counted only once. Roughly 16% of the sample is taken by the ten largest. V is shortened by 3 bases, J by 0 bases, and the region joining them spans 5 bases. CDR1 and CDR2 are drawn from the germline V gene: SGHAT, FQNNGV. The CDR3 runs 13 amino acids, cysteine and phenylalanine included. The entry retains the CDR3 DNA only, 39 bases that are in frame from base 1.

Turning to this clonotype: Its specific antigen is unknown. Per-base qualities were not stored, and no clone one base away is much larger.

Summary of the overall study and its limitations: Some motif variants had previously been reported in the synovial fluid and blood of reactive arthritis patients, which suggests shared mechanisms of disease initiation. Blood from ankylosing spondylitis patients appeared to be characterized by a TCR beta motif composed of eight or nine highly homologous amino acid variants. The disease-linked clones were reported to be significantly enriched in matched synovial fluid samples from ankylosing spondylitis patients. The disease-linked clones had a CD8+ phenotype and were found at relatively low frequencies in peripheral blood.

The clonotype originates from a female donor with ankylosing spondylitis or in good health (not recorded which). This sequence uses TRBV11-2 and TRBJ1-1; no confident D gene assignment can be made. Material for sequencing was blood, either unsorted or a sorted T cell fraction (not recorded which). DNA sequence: TGTGCCAGCAGCTTCTGGATGAACACTGAAGCTTTCTTT. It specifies CASSFWMNTEAFF.